One and the same sample provided the 10 T cell receptor beta chains below, sequenced in a study of T-cell reconstitution after alpha-beta-depleted transplantation in children listed by TCRdb under 2016. Libraries were constructed by PCR. Sequencing relied on an Illumina HiSeq 2500. TCR library preparation used molecular barcoding, with unique molecular identifiers applied to normalize quantification of the TCRbeta repertoire. TCRdb reanalyzed the raw reads on its own, using fastp at Q25 for trimming and MiXCR for clone calling, and kept in-frame beta chains. CDR3 protein sequences are deduplicated, and each keeps its most common genes and DNA. This sample has hundreds of thousands of distinct CDR3 sequences in its table, and approximately 15% of those were observed once. The ten largest clones capture about 45% of the sample. Read against the paper, the sample's treatment or condition label means: allogeneic hematopoietic cell transplantation with graft depleted of TCRalphabeta T cells and CD19 B cells.

This specimen consisted of PBMCs, mostly from graft donor cells, obtained 360 days after TCRalphabeta/CD19-depleted stem cell transplant. These TCRs come from a male patient aged 2-10 years who had a stem cell transplant for acute lymphoblastic leukemia, so the T cells may come from the graft donor.

This clonotype was detected a few times. This chain links TRBV7-9 with TRBJ1-5; D possibly corresponds to TRBD1 (5 bases). Germline-derived CDR1 and CDR2 are SEHNR and FQNEAQ (reference sequence). CDR3 size: 14 residues. The V end lost 5 bases, the J end lost 6 bases, and 14 bases lay between the germline ends. The CDR3 here is CASSPQGGVQPQHF. CDR3 nucleotides: TGTGCCAGCAGCCCTCAGGGTGGGGTTCAGCCCCAGCATTTT.

This clonotype was seen repeatedly, ten times or more. V gene TRBV28 combines with J gene TRBJ1-1; D is undetermined. This CDR3 has 11 residues. Germline CDR1 reads MDHEN; CDR2 reads SYDVKM. The V end was cut by 5 bases, the J end by 7 bases, with 8 bases between. CDR3 amino acids: CASSPRLEAFF. Here the CDR3 DNA reads TGTGCCAGCAGTCCACGGCTTGAAGCTTTCTTT. Looking up the rest from reference TRBV28 and TRBJ1-1 gives the full variable domain: DVKVTQSSRYLVKRTGEKVFLECVQDMDHENMFWYRQDPGLGLRLIYFSYDVKMKEKGDIPEGYSVSREKKERFSLILESASTNQTSMYLCASSPRLEAFFGQGTRLTVV.

This clonotype was observed at least ten times. The rearrangement joins TRBV7-8 to TRBJ2-5; unclear D gene. Germline CDR1 and CDR2: SGHVS and FQNEAQ. The CDR3 contains 14 residues. Trimming pared 1 base from V and 5 bases from J, leaving 11 bases between. CDR3 region: CASSLDRLVETQYF. CDR3 nucleotide sequence: TGTGCCAGCAGCTTAGATAGGCTAGTTGAGACCCAGTACTTC.

This chain connects TRBV3-1 to TRBJ2-1; TRBD2 matches 12 bases. The CDR3 covers 19 residues. Trimming took 10 bases from V and 4 from J; bases not matched to a gene: 20. From germline, CDR1 is LGHDT and CDR2 YNNKEL (reference sequence). CDR3: CAIRWRPSGGVPAYNEQFF. CDR3 sequence (DNA): TGTGCCATCAGGTGGAGGCCTAGCGGGGGGGTCCCAGCATACAATGAGCAGTTCTTC.

DNA for the CDR3: TGTGCCACCAGCAGAGGTTCTGGGACAGGGAATCAGCCCCAGCATTTT. Protein product: CATSRGSGTGNQPQHF. The chain links TRBV15 to TRBJ1-5; 9 nucleotides match TRBD1. Germline CDR1 and CDR2: LNHNV and YYDKDF (reference sequence). The CDR3 runs to 16 residues. V shed 1 base, J shed 4 bases, and the junction held 5 bases outside the gene matches.

This clonotype was detected only a few times. V gene TRBV3-1 combines with J gene TRBJ2-7; D call uncertain. The CDR3 has 13 amino acids. Germline CDR1 LGHDT, CDR2 YNNKEL (reference sequence). Trimming removed 1 base from V and 2 bases from J, with 6 bases in between. CDR3 sequence reads: CASSQVGTYEQYF. The CDR3, as DNA: TGTGCCAGCAGCCAAGTGGGGACCTACGAGCAGTACTTC.

This clonotype showed up just once. The rearrangement uses TRBV19 and TRBJ2-7, with TRBD1 matching 8 bases. The CDR3 runs 16 residues. The J segment lost 7 bases and the V segment lost 0 bases, leaving 11 bases of the junction unmatched. Per germline, CDR1 LNHDA and CDR2 SQIVND (reference sequence). The CDR3 sequence: CASSIDAGGSYNEQYF. The CDR3, as DNA: TGTGCCAGTAGTATAGATGCAGGGGGCTCCTACAATGAGCAGTACTTC.

The rearrangement uses TRBV6-1 and TRBJ2-5; 10 bases map to TRBD1. With V trimmed by 1 base and J by 4 bases, 9 bases remained unmatched. Germline V gives CDR1 MNHNS, CDR2 SASEGT. The CDR3 is 17 amino acids. Here the CDR3 DNA reads TGTGCCAGCAGTGAAGAGATTGGGGACAGGGGACGAGAGACCCAGTACTTC. It is translated as CASSEEIGDRGRETQYF.

This chain uses TRBV7-8 with TRBJ2-5, with no clear D. The CDR3 is 13 residues long. Germline V gives CDR1 SGHVS, CDR2 FQNEAQ. The germline V and J ends were trimmed by 6 bases and 8 bases, with 16 bases remaining between them. The CDR3 is CASRPTQETTQYF. CDR3 bases: TGTGCCAGCAGACCTACCCAAGAGACCACCCAGTACTTC. Full variable domain (missing parts from reference TRBV7-8 and TRBJ2-5): GAGVSQSPRYKVAKRGQDVALRCDPISGHVSLFWYQQALGQGPEFLTYFQNEAQLDKSGLPSDRFFAERPEGSVSTLKIQRTQQEDSAVYLCASRPTQETTQYFGPGTRLLVL.

This clonotype appeared many times. This chain uses TRBV5-1 with TRBJ1-3, with 7 bases that match TRBD1. V lost 3 bases and J lost 0; bases outside the gene matches: 6. Germline V gives CDR1 SGHRS, CDR2 YFSETQ. The CDR3 totals 16 residues. The CDR3: CASSYSGQTSGNTIYF. The CDR3 region has the DNA TGCGCCAGCAGCTATTCGGGACAGACCTCTGGAAACACCATATATTTT.